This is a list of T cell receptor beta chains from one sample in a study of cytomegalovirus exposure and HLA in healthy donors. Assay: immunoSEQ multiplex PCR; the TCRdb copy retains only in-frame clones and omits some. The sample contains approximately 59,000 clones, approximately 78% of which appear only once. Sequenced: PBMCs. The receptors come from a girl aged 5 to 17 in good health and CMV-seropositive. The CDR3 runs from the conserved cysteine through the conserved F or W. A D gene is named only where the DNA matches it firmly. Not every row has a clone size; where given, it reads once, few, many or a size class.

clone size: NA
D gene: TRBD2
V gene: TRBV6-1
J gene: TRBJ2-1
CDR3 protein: CASSEEVAGINEQFF
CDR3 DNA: TGTGCCAGCAGTGAGGAGGTAGCGGGAATCAATGAGCAGTTCTTC

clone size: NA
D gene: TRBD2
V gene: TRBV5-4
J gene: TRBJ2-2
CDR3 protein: CASSLDYWASGNTGELFF
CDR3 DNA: TGTGCCAGCAGCTTGGATTATTGGGCTAGCGGGAACACCGGGGAGCTGTTTTTT

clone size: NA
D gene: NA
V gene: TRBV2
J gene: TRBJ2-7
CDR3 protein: CASTVRYEQYF
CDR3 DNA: TGTGCCAGCACGGTTCGATACGAGCAGTACTTC

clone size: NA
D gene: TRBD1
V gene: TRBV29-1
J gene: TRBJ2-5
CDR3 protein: CSVHRGAHSEWTQYF
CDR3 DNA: TGCAGCGTCCACAGGGGTGCCCACTCCGAATGGACCCAGTACTTC

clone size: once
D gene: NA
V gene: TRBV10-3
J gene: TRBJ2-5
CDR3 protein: CATRVMETQYF
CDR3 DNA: TGTGCGACCAGGGTAATGGAGACCCAGTACTTC

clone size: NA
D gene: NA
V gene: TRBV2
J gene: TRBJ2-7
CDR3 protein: CAPRPWEQYF
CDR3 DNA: TGTGCCCCGCGGCCGTGGGAGCAGTACTTC

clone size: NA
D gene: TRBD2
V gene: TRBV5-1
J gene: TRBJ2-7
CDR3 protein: CASSSGLAGGNRYEQYF
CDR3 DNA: TGCGCCAGCAGCTCGGGACTAGCGGGAGGGAACCGCTACGAGCAGTACTTC

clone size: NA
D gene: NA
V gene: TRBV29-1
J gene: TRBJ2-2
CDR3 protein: CSVRSVGQNTGELFF
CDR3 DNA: TGCAGCGTCCGATCGGTTGGACAAAACACCGGGGAGCTGTTTTTT

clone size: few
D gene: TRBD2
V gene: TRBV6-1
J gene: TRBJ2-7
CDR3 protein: CASRRGTSGGYEQYF
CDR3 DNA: TGTGCCAGCAGGCGCGGGACTAGCGGGGGCTACGAGCAGTACTTC

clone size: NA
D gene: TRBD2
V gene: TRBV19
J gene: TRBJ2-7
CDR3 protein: CASSRWGTSDYEQYF
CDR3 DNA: TGTGCCAGTAGTCGATGGGGGACTAGCGACTACGAGCAGTACTTC

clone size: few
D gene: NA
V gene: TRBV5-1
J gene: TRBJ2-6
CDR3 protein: CASSLADTGANVLTF
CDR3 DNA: TGCGCCAGCAGCTTGGCGGACACTGGGGCCAACGTCCTGACTTTC

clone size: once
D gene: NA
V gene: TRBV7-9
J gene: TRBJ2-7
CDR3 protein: CASSLGDLFMTYEQYF
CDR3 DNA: TGTGCCAGCAGCTTAGGCGATCTCTTCATGACCTACGAGCAGTACTTC

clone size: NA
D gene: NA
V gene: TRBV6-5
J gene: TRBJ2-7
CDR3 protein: CASSFSREAYEQYF
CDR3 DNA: TGTGCCAGCAGTTTCTCCCGCGAGGCCTACGAGCAGTACTTC

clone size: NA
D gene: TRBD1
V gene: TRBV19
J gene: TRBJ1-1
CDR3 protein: CATIRGLTEAFF
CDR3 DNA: TGTGCCACCATAAGGGGGCTCACTGAAGCTTTCTTT

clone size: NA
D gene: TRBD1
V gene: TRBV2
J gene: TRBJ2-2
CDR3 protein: CASSLQGEVTGELFF
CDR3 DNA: TGTGCCAGCAGCTTACAGGGGGAGGTGACCGGGGAGCTGTTTTTT

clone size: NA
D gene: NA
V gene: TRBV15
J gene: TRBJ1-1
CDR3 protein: CATSRGPKDTNTEAFF
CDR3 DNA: TGTGCCACCAGCAGAGGGCCCAAGGACACGAACACTGAAGCTTTCTTT

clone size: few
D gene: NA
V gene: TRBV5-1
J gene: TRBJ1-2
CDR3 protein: CASTGGADYGYTF
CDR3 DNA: TGCGCCAGCACGGGCGGGGCCGACTATGGCTACACCTTC

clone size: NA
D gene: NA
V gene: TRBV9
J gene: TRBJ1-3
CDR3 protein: CASSPYEHTIYF
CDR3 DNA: TGTGCCAGCAGCCCCTATGAACACACCATATATTTT

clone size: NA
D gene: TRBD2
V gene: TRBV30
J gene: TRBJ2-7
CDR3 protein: CAWKSGGGYEQYF
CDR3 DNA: TGTGCCTGGAAAAGCGGGGGGGGCTACGAGCAGTACTTC

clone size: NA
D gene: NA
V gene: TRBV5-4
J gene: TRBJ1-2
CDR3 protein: CASSSGQFVFYGYTF
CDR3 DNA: TGTGCCAGCAGCTCCGGACAGTTCGTTTTCTATGGCTACACCTTC

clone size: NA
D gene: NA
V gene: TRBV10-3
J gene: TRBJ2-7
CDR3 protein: CAISEPPLRGGPHEQYF
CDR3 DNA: TGTGCCATCAGTGAGCCGCCCTTAAGGGGGGGACCCCACGAGCAGTACTTC

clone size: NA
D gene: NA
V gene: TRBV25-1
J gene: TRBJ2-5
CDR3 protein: CASSDRGSRAQYF
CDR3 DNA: TGTGCCAGCAGTGATAGGGGAAGCCGGGCCCAGTACTTC

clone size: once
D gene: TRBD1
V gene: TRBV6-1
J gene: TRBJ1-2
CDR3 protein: CASGQVNYGYTF
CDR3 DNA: TGTGCCAGCGGACAGGTTAACTATGGCTACACCTTC

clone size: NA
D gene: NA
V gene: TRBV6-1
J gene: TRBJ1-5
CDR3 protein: CASSETVGQPQHF
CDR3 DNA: TGTGCCAGCAGTGAAACGGTCGGGCAGCCCCAGCATTTT

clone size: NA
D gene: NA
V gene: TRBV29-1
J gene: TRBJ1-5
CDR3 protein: CSVSHSNQPQHF
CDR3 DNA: TGCAGCGTTTCCCATAGCAATCAGCCCCAGCATTTT

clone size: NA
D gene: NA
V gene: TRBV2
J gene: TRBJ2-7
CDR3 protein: CASSDVSAGRTYEQYF
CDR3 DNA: TGTGCCAGCAGTGATGTCTCGGCGGGGCGAACCTACGAGCAGTACTTC

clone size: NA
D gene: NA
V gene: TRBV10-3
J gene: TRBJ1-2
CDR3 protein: CAISQINYGYTF
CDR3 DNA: TGTGCCATCAGCCAGATTAACTATGGCTACACCTTC

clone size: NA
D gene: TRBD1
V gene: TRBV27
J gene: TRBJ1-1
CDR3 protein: CASSFLGQEAFF
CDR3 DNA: TGTGCCAGCAGTTTTTTGGGACAGGAAGCTTTCTTT

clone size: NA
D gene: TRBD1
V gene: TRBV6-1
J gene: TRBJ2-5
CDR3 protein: CASSDLGQGSETQYF
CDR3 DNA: TGTGCCAGCAGTGACTTGGGACAGGGCAGTGAGACCCAGTACTTC

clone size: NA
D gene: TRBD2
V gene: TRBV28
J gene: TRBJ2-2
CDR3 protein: CASSRPSGTRGTGELFF
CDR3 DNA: TGTGCCAGCAGTCGTCCTTCCGGGACTAGAGGGACCGGGGAGCTGTTTTTT

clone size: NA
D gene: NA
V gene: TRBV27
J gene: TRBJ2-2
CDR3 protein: CATAGNTGELFF
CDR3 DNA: TGTGCCACCGCAGGAAACACCGGGGAGCTGTTTTTT

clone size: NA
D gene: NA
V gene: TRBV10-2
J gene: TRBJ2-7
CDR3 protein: CASEAGGSYEQYF
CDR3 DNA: TGCGCCAGCGAGGCTGGGGGGTCCTACGAGCAGTACTTC

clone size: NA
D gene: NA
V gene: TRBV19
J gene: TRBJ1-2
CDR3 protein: CASNFRGGSNYGYTF
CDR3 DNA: TGTGCCAGTAACTTCCGCGGGGGCTCTAACTATGGCTACACCTTC

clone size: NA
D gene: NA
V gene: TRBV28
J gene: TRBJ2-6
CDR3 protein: CASSLSAVSSGANVLTF
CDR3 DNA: TGTGCCAGCAGTTTAAGCGCGGTTTCCTCTGGGGCCAACGTCCTGACTTTC

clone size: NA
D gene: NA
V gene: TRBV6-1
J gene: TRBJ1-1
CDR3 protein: CASSGQMNTEAFF
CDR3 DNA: TGTGCCAGCAGCGGACAGATGAACACTGAAGCTTTCTTT

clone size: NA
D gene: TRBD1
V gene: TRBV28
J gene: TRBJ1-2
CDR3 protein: CASKGPTGVNYGYTF
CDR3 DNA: TGTGCCAGCAAAGGACCGACAGGGGTTAACTATGGCTACACCTTC

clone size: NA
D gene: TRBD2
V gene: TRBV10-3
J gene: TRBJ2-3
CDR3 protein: CATRLAGDNTDTQYF
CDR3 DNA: TGTGCCACGAGATTAGCGGGAGACAACACAGATACGCAGTATTTT

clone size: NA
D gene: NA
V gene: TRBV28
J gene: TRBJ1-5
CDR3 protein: CASSPRTAGEPQHF
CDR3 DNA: TGTGCCAGCAGTCCAAGGACCGCCGGGGAGCCCCAGCATTTT

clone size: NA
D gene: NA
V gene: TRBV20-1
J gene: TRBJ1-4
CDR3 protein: CSAHRDEKLFF
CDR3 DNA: TGCAGTGCCCACAGGGATGAAAAACTGTTTTTT

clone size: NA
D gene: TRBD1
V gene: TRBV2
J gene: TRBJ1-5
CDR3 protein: CASRRQGLDQPQHF
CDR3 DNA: TGTGCCAGCAGACGACAGGGGTTGGATCAGCCCCAGCATTTT

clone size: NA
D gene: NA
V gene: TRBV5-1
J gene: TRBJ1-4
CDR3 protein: CASSLASNEKLFF
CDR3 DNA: TGCGCCAGCAGCTTGGCTTCTAATGAAAAACTGTTTTTT

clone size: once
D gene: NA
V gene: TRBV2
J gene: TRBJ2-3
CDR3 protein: CASRPTGVQSDTQYF
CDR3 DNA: TGTGCCAGCAGGCCAACGGGGGTGCAATCAGATACGCAGTATTTT

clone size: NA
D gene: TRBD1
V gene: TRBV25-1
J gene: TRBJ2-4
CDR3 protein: CASHQGAMDIQYF
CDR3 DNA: TGTGCCAGTCACCAGGGGGCTATGGACATTCAGTACTTC

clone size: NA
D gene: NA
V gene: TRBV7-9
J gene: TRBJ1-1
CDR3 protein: CASSSQTDNTEAFF
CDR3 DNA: TGTGCCAGCAGCTCCCAGACAGATAACACTGAAGCTTTCTTT

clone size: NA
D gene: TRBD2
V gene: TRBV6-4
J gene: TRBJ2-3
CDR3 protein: CASSGEAGGTDTQYF
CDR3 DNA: TGTGCCAGCAGTGGGGAGGCGGGGGGCACAGATACGCAGTATTTT

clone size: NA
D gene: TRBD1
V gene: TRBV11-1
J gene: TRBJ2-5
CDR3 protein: CASSPGQGRGETQYF
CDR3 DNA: TGTGCCAGCAGCCCGGGACAGGGAAGAGGAGAGACCCAGTACTTC

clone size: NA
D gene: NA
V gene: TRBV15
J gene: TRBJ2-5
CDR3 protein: CATSRPTRETQYF
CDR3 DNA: TGTGCCACCAGCAGACCGACAAGGGAGACCCAGTACTTC

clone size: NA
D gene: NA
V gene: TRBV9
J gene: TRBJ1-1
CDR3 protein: CASGTANTEAFF
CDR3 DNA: TGTGCCAGCGGTACAGCAAACACTGAAGCTTTCTTT

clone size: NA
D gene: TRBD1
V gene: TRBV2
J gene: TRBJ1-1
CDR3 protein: CASSAQGARTEAFF
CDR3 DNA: TGTGCCAGCAGTGCCCAGGGGGCCCGAACTGAAGCTTTCTTT

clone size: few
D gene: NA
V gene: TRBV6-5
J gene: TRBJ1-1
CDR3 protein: CASRGSAGRNTEAFF
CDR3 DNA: TGTGCCAGCAGGGGCTCGGCAGGGCGGAACACTGAAGCTTTCTTT

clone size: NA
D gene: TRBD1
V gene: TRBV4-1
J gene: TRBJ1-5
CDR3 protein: CASSQRGGQGGQPQHF
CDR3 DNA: TGCGCCAGCAGCCAGAGGGGGGGACAGGGGGGTCAGCCCCAGCATTTT

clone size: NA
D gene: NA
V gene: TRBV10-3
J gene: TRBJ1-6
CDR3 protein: CAISDPRGGGSPLHF
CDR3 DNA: TGTGCCATCAGTGACCCCAGGGGAGGGGGATCACCCCTCCACTTT

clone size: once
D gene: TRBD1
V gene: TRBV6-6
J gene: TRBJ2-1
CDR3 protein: CASSYSRGTVDNEQFF
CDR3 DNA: TGTGCCAGCAGTTACTCCAGGGGGACAGTTGACAATGAGCAGTTCTTC

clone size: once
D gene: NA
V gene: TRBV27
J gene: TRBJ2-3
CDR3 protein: CASSLISSTDTQYF
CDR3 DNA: TGTGCCAGCAGTTTAATATCCAGCACAGATACGCAGTATTTT

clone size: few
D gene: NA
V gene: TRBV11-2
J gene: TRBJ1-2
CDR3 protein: CASSLDQRTNYGYTF
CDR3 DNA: TGTGCCAGCAGCTTAGATCAGCGCACTAACTATGGCTACACCTTC

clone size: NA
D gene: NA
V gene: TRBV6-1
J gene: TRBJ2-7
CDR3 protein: CASSESKEFYEQYF
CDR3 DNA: TGTGCCAGCAGTGAAAGCAAAGAATTCTACGAGCAGTACTTC

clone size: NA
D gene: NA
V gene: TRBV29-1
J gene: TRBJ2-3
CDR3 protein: CSVENTGSGTDTQYF
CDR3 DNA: TGCAGCGTTGAAAACACAGGGTCTGGCACAGATACGCAGTATTTT

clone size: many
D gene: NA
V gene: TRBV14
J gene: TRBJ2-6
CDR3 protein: CASSQSGTGANVLTF
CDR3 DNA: TGTGCCAGCAGCCAATCAGGGACTGGGGCCAACGTCCTGACTTTC

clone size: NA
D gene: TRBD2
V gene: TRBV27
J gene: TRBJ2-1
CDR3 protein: CASSFRQRDLPGGSYNEQFF
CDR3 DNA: TGTGCCAGCAGTTTTCGCCAGCGGGACCTCCCGGGGGGCTCCTACAATGAGCAGTTCTTC

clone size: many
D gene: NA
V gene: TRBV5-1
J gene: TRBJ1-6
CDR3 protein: CASSLGTTWSRERNSPLHF
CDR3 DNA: TGCGCCAGCAGCTTAGGGACAACCTGGTCTCGTGAGCGTAATTCACCCCTCCACTTT